A selection of T cell receptor beta chains follows, all from one sample in a study of blood T cell repertoires in COVID-19. Libraries were prepared by immunoSEQ multiplex PCR; TCRdb keeps only in-frame clonotypes and omits some of them. The sample shows hundreds of thousands of clones, over 75% of them seen only once. Sample: peripheral blood. Source of these receptors: a woman aged 35 to 49 who had recovered from COVID-19. The CDR3 runs from the conserved cysteine through the conserved F or W. A D gene is named only where the DNA matches it firmly. Size is stated for part of the rows, as once, few or many counts, or as a class when the clone is expanded.

size: NA; D: NA; V: TRBV11-2; J: TRBJ2-7; DNA: TGTGCCAGCAGCATCGGGGGTCTGTACGAGCAGTACTTC; CDR3: CASSIGGLYEQYF
size: NA; D: TRBD1; V: TRBV27; J: TRBJ2-1; DNA: TGTGCCAGCAGTTTATCGGGGACAGTCCTAAATGAGCAGTTCTTC; CDR3: CASSLSGTVLNEQFF
size: NA; D: TRBD1; V: TRBV6-6; J: TRBJ1-2; DNA: TGTGCCAGCAGTTACTCGGGACAGAGGTTGGATGGCTACACCTTC; CDR3: CASSYSGQRLDGYTF
size: NA; D: NA; V: TRBV3-1/TRBV3-2; J: TRBJ2-3; DNA: TGTGCCAGCAGCCCCCAAGGCGGGAATACGCAGTATTTT; CDR3: CASSPQGGNTQYF
size: NA; D: NA; V: TRBV10-3; J: TRBJ1-3; DNA: TGTGCCATCAACCGAGGGAGCTCTGGAAACACCATATATTTT; CDR3: CAINRGSSGNTIYF
size: few; D: TRBD2; V: TRBV11-3; J: TRBJ2-3; DNA: TGTGCCAGCAGCTTAATGAAGCGGGAGATCAGCACAGATACGCAGTATTTT; CDR3: CASSLMKREISTDTQYF
size: NA; D: TRBD1; V: TRBV3-1/TRBV3-2; J: TRBJ2-5; DNA: TGTGCCAGCAGCCCAGAGGACAGGGAGAGGGAGACCCAGTACTTC; CDR3: CASSPEDRERETQYF
size: NA; D: TRBD1; V: TRBV5-1; J: TRBJ2-7; DNA: TGCGCCAGCAGCATACGAACAGGGGGCTACGAGCAGTACTTC; CDR3: CASSIRTGGYEQYF
size: NA; D: NA; V: TRBV10-3; J: TRBJ2-1; DNA: TGTGCCATCAGTGTAGCTGGGAGAAAGCAGTTCTTC; CDR3: CAISVAGRKQFF
size: NA; D: NA; V: TRBV4-1; J: TRBJ2-1; DNA: TGCGCCAGCAGCCCCTTGGGGCTCCCTAACAATGAGCAGTTCTTC; CDR3: CASSPLGLPNNEQFF
size: NA; D: TRBD2; V: TRBV7-8; J: TRBJ2-3; DNA: TGTGCCAGCAGCCTCTGGACTAGCGGGAGTGATCCGCAGTATTTT; CDR3: CASSLWTSGSDPQYF
size: NA; D: TRBD1; V: TRBV5-4; J: TRBJ1-5; DNA: TGTGCCAGCAGCTTGCAGGGGGGAATGGATCAGCCCCAGCATTTT; CDR3: CASSLQGGMDQPQHF
size: NA; D: TRBD1; V: TRBV9; J: TRBJ2-5; DNA: TGTGCCAGCAGCGTAGTTGGGACAGGGGGAGAGACCCAGTACTTC; CDR3: CASSVVGTGGETQYF
size: NA; D: TRBD2; V: TRBV11-2; J: TRBJ2-1; DNA: TGTGCCAGCAGCTCAAAGTACGGAGCGGGAGGTGGAAACAATGAGCAGTTCTTC; CDR3: CASSSKYGAGGGNNEQFF
size: NA; D: NA; V: TRBV27; J: TRBJ2-7; DNA: TGTGCCAGCTCAGTCGGGGTTATCCACGAGCAGTACTTC; CDR3: CASSVGVIHEQYF
size: NA; D: NA; V: TRBV9; J: TRBJ2-5; DNA: TGTGCCAGCAGCGCGGGGGTTTGGATGGAGACCCAGTACTTC; CDR3: CASSAGVWMETQYF
size: NA; D: TRBD1; V: TRBV29-1; J: TRBJ2-4; DNA: TGCAGCGTTGCAAAACAGGGGGCAACAGCCAAAAACATTCAGTACTTC; CDR3: CSVAKQGATAKNIQYF
size: few; D: TRBD1; V: TRBV5-4; J: TRBJ2-2; DNA: TGTGCCAGCAGCGATTCCCGGGACAGGCACACCGGGGAGCTGTTTTTT; CDR3: CASSDSRDRHTGELFF
size: NA; D: NA; V: TRBV20-1; J: TRBJ2-3; DNA: TGCAGTGCTAGTTTGGGGGCCACAGATACGCAGTATTTT; CDR3: CSASLGATDTQYF
size: few; D: TRBD1; V: TRBV5-6; J: TRBJ2-7; DNA: TGTGCCAGCAGCAAACCGGGACAGGGGAAATACGAGCAGTACTTC; CDR3: CASSKPGQGKYEQYF
size: NA; D: NA; V: TRBV30; J: TRBJ1-5; DNA: TGTGCCTGGAGTGTAGTGGCAAGCAATCAGCCCCAGCATTTT; CDR3: CAWSVVASNQPQHF
size: NA; D: TRBD1; V: TRBV28; J: TRBJ2-7; DNA: TGTGCCAGCAGTTTGTACAATACAGGGGGCGAGCAGTACTTC; CDR3: CASSLYNTGGEQYF
size: NA; D: TRBD2; V: TRBV27; J: TRBJ2-1; DNA: TGTGCCAGCAGTTTTAGCGGGAGGTCCTACAATGAGCAGTTCTTC; CDR3: CASSFSGRSYNEQFF
size: NA; D: TRBD2; V: TRBV7-2; J: TRBJ2-5; DNA: TGTGCCAGCAGGCATAGACTAGCGCGGGGAGAGACCCAGTACTTC; CDR3: CASRHRLARGETQYF
size: NA; D: TRBD1; V: TRBV3-1/TRBV3-2; J: TRBJ1-1; DNA: TGTGCCAGCAGACAACGGGACAGATACACTGAAGCTTTCTTT; CDR3: CASRQRDRYTEAFF
size: few; D: NA; V: TRBV6-6; J: TRBJ2-7; DNA: TGTGCCAGCAGTTACCGGGGCGAGCAGTACTTC; CDR3: CASSYRGEQYF
size: NA; D: TRBD1; V: TRBV5-1; J: TRBJ1-2; DNA: TGCGCCAGCAGCTCCCGTACCGACAGGGGCGCAGGGGGCTACACCTTC; CDR3: CASSSRTDRGAGGYTF
size: NA; D: TRBD1; V: TRBV5-1; J: TRBJ2-1; DNA: TGCGCCAGCAGCTGGTCCGGGACAGGGGGCAAAAATGAGCAGTTCTTC; CDR3: CASSWSGTGGKNEQFF
size: NA; D: NA; V: TRBV7-2; J: TRBJ2-5; DNA: TGTGCCAGCAGTGGGCAGGGGACGCCGGGCCGCGAGACCCAGTACTTC; CDR3: CASSGQGTPGRETQYF
size: NA; D: NA; V: TRBV29-1; J: TRBJ2-7; DNA: TGCAGCGTTGAAGATAGTGGGGGACACCTTTACGAGCAGTACTTC; CDR3: CSVEDSGGHLYEQYF
size: NA; D: NA; V: TRBV7-9; J: TRBJ1-2; DNA: TGTGCCAGCACCCGCCTCGGGACCAGGGGTTCTAACTATGGCTACACCTTC; CDR3: CASTRLGTRGSNYGYTF
size: NA; D: NA; V: TRBV6-2/TRBV6-3; J: TRBJ2-7; DNA: TGTGCCAGCAGTCAGCGACTGAGAGCCTACGAGCAGTACTTC; CDR3: CASSQRLRAYEQYF
size: NA; D: NA; V: TRBV9; J: TRBJ2-1; DNA: TGTGCCAGCAGCCCGTATGACAGGAGCTCCTACAATGAGCAGTTCTTC; CDR3: CASSPYDRSSYNEQFF
size: NA; D: NA; V: TRBV4-2; J: TRBJ2-3; DNA: TGTGCCAGCAGCCAAGTACTAGTTAAACGTGCAGATACGCAGTATTTT; CDR3: CASSQVLVKRADTQYF
size: NA; D: NA; V: TRBV13; J: TRBJ1-1; DNA: TGTGCCAGCAGCTTAGGCGTTGGGACATCGGCTTTCTTT; CDR3: CASSLGVGTSAFF
size: once; D: NA; V: TRBV7-6; J: TRBJ1-6; DNA: TGTGCCAGCAGCTTAGGTCAACAGGGTAGTTCACCCCTCCACTTT; CDR3: CASSLGQQGSSPLHF
size: NA; D: NA; V: TRBV2; J: TRBJ1-2; DNA: TGTGCCAGCAGTGGACAGTGGCCCACTGCTGGCTACACCTTC; CDR3: CASSGQWPTAGYTF
size: NA; D: TRBD1; V: TRBV30; J: TRBJ1-3; DNA: TGTGCCGGTGCCGGGACAGGAGGAAACACCATATATTTT; CDR3: CAGAGTGGNTIYF
size: once; D: NA; V: TRBV15; J: TRBJ2-1; DNA: TGTGCCACCAGCAGAGACCGAGCCTCCTACAATGAGCAGTTCTTC; CDR3: CATSRDRASYNEQFF
size: NA; D: TRBD1; V: TRBV6-5; J: TRBJ2-3; DNA: TGTGCCAGCAGTCCCCGGACAGGGCGCGATACGCAGTATTTT; CDR3: CASSPRTGRDTQYF
size: NA; D: NA; V: TRBV9; J: TRBJ1-1; DNA: TGTGCCAGCAGCCAGGGAGGGGTTAGCCACACTGAAGCTTTCTTT; CDR3: CASSQGGVSHTEAFF
size: NA; D: TRBD2; V: TRBV3-1/TRBV3-2; J: TRBJ2-3; DNA: TGTGCCAGCAGCCCCAGCCCTCTAGCGGGGGAGACCACAGATACGCAGTATTTT; CDR3: CASSPSPLAGETTDTQYF
size: NA; D: NA; V: TRBV4-3; J: TRBJ2-1; DNA: TGCGCCAGCAGCCCGACGTTGGGGCAGCTTAGCTCCTACAATGAGCAGTTCTTC; CDR3: CASSPTLGQLSSYNEQFF
size: NA; D: NA; V: TRBV24-1; J: TRBJ2-5; DNA: TGTGCCACCAGTGATTTTAGGCAGGGTGAGACCCAGTACTTC; CDR3: CATSDFRQGETQYF
size: NA; D: TRBD1; V: TRBV11-1; J: TRBJ1-2; DNA: TGTGCCAGCAGCCTATCGCCTGGGACAGGGTCCGGCTACACCTTC; CDR3: CASSLSPGTGSGYTF
size: NA; D: TRBD1; V: TRBV6-1; J: TRBJ2-2; DNA: TGTGCCAGCAGTGATGATAGGGACAGGGGGGACACCGGGGAGCTGTTTTTT; CDR3: CASSDDRDRGDTGELFF
size: NA; D: TRBD2; V: TRBV20-1; J: TRBJ2-4; DNA: TGCAGTGCTAGTGGACTAGCGGAAACCAAAAACATTCAGTACTTC; CDR3: CSASGLAETKNIQYF
size: NA; D: TRBD1; V: TRBV19; J: TRBJ1-6; DNA: TGTGCCAGTAGTGGGACGGACAGGCTAAGCTCCTATAATTCACCCCTCCACTTT; CDR3: CASSGTDRLSSYNSPLHF
size: NA; D: NA; V: TRBV28; J: TRBJ1-6; DNA: TGTGCCAGCATTCAGGGCTCCTATAATTCACCCCTCCACTTT; CDR3: CASIQGSYNSPLHF
size: NA; D: TRBD1; V: TRBV7-9; J: TRBJ2-7; DNA: TGTGCCAGCAGCTCGGGACAGATTCCCTACGAGCAGTACTTC; CDR3: CASSSGQIPYEQYF
size: once; D: TRBD1; V: TRBV5-1; J: TRBJ2-3; DNA: TGCGCCAGCAGCTTGGTCCAAGGGACAGGAGTCCGCACAGATACGCAGTATTTT; CDR3: CASSLVQGTGVRTDTQYF
size: few; D: TRBD2; V: TRBV14; J: TRBJ2-5; DNA: TGTGCCAGCAGCCAAGATTACAGGACTAGCGGGATCCAAGAGACCCAGTACTTC; CDR3: CASSQDYRTSGIQETQYF
size: NA; D: NA; V: TRBV4-3; J: TRBJ2-1; DNA: TGCGCCAGCAGCCAAGAAGAGGGCTCGGGCGAGCAGTTCTTC; CDR3: CASSQEEGSGEQFF
size: NA; D: NA; V: TRBV27; J: TRBJ1-2; DNA: TGTGCCAGCAGTTCCCGGGACTTTACCTATGGCTACACCTTC; CDR3: CASSSRDFTYGYTF